The sequence of this T cell receptor beta chain was determined in a study of cytomegalovirus exposure and HLA in healthy donors. With 5 bases clipped from V and 3 bases from J, the junction kept 4 bases outside the gene matches. The CDR3 has 13 amino acids. Germline V lookup: CDR1 MDHEN, CDR2 SYDVKM. PCR used 60 Vbeta primers and 13 Jbeta primers. Data came from immunoSEQ multiplex PCR; TCRdb stores just in-frame clones and leaves some out. The clone table shows 200,000 to 250,000 clones, with the ten largest holding about 1.1%. The sequencing input was PBMCs. The TCR originated in a girl aged 2 to 10 in good health and CMV-seropositive. The chain employs TRBV28 and TRBJ2-7; 7 nucleotides align to TRBD1. CDR3 sequence reads: CASSRDSLYEQYF. The CDR3 nucleotides read TGTGCCAGCAGTCGGGACAGTCTCTACGAGCAGTACTTC.